This T cell receptor beta chain was sequenced during a study of shared clonotypes between healthy human individuals. The data were produced by immunoSEQ multiplex PCR, yet TCRdb's version contains in-frame clones alone and is incomplete. The table shows 640,000 or so clones, with roughly 70% occurring only once. The CDR3 sequence is 14 residues long. The junction had 3 bases not matched to a gene; V was cut back by 0 bases and J by 6 bases. Germline CDR1 SGHRS, CDR2 YFSETQ. The V gene is TRBV5-1, the J gene TRBJ2-3, with 8 positions matching TRBD2. This TCR came from a woman under 40 in good health. The sequenced sample was memory CD4+ T cells sorted from blood. Specified subset: CD45RA-negative fraction. The chain's CDR3 is CASSLGGGQDTQYF. DNA for the CDR3: TGCGCCAGCAGCTTGGGCGGGGGGCAGGATACGCAGTATTTT.